This TCR beta chain emerged from a study of metastatic and nonmetastatic thyroid tumors. On the study more broadly: Patients with malignant and benign thyroid disease provided blood and tumor or nodule tissue, whose repertoires were compared.

Thyroid surgery had not been preceded by any treatment in any patient. Original handling: Clinicopathological groups supplied CDR3 differences that were used to build a distant-metastasis classifier for papillary thyroid cancer. TCRdb re-called the PCR reads via MiXCR. TCRdb assigned the V and J calls; the authors' analysis was not used. The sample holds about 7,300 clones, 15% to 20% seen once. CDR1 is DFQATT, CDR2 SNEGSKA, per germline (reference sequence). The CDR3 consists of 16 residues. After removal of 3 bases from V and 5 bases from J, the junction contained 15 bases not matched to a gene. Study-wide points: Patients with malignant thyroid tumors reportedly had significantly higher TCR beta diversity than those with benign nodules, in blood and tumor.

Comment on this clone: The antigen is undetermined.

The chain combines TRBV20-1 with TRBJ2-5; 7 nucleotides align to TRBD2. The sequence was obtained from a female donor with papillary thyroid cancer or a benign thyroid nodule (not recorded which). Some clones in this sample may be carry-over from other donors' samples. The sample taken for sequencing was adjacent normal tissue. CDR3 nucleotide sequence: TGCAGTGCTAGGCTCTACGGGGGAGGGCCCGGGGAGACCCAGTACTTC. It specifies CSARLYGGGPGETQYF.